The subject of this entry is one T cell receptor beta chain. The antigen remains unidentified. The read stops 3 residues short of the end of the CDR3; the missing end is completed from the germline J gene. This sample stems from a study of T cell clonality in common variable immunodeficiency. Study-wide results and caveats: What drives increased CVID clonality needs T cell subpopulation sequencing. In common variable immunodeficiency, TCR beta chains reportedly carried fewer deletions and N-nucleotide insertions.

Germline V gene sequence: CDR1 KGHSH, CDR2 LQKENI. The V segment lost 3 bases and the J segment 5 bases; nucleotides outside the gene matches: 11. The CDR3 runs to 16 residues. Reduced serum IgG, IgA and/or IgM plus specific antibody deficiency defined CVID. No CVID subject was ill or on immunomodulatory drugs when sampled. Here immunoSEQ multiplex PCR was the method, and the copy in TCRdb shows in-frame clones only, minus some. The sample has 32,000 or so clones, none seen only once. The sequence was collected from a human donor with common variable immunodeficiency. The chain carries TRBV18 and TRBJ2-7; TRBD1 matches 9 bases. Sequenced input: peripheral blood mononuclear cells. CDR3 DNA, as far as it was read: TGTGCCAGCTCACCTAAGACAGGGGGAAAAAGCCACGAG. Translation gives CASSPKTGGKSHE. The full CDR3 sequence reads CASSPKTGGKSHEQYF. Supplemented by reference TRBV18 and TRBJ2-7, the full variable domain reads NAGVMQNPRHLVRRRGQEARLRCSPMKGHSHVYWYRQLPEEGLKFMVYLQKENIIDESGMPKERFSAEFPKEGPSILRIQQVVRGDSAAYFCASSPKTGGKSHEQYFGPGTRLTVT.